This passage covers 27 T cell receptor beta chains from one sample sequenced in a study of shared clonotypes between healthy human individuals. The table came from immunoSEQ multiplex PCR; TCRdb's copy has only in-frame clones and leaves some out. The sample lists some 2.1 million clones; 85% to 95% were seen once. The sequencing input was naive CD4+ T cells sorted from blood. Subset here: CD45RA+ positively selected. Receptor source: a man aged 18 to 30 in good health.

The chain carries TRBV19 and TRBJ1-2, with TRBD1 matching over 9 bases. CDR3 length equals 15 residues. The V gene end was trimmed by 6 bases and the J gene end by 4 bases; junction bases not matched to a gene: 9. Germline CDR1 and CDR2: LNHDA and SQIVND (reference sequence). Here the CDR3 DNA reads TGTGCCAGTAGCCCACAGGGGGCGTCGGTCTATGGCTACACCTTC. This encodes CASSPQGASVYGYTF.

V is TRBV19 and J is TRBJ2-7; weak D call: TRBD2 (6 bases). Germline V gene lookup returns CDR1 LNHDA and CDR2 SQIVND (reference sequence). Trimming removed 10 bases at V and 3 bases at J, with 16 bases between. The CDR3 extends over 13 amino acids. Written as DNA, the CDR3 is TGTGCCATTCCCCCCGCTAGCGTCTACGAGCAGTACTTC. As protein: CAIPPASVYEQYF.

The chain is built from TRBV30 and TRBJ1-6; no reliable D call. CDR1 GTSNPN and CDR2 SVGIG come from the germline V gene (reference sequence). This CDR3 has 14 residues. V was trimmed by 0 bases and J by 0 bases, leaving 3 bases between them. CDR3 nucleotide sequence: TGTGCCTGGAGTGTGGACTCCTATAATTCACCCCTCCACTTT. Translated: CAWSVDSYNSPLHF.

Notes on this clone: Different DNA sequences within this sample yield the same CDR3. The CDR3 here is CASRKQGSGNQPQHF. The DNA for the CDR3 is TGTGCCAGTAGAAAACAAGGAAGCGGCAATCAGCCCCAGCATTTT. V usage is TRBV19 and J usage is TRBJ1-5; D is unresolved. V gave up 6 bases and J gave up 2 bases, with 14 bases separating them. The germline gives CDR1 LNHDA, CDR2 SQIVND (reference sequence). The CDR3 length is 15 residues.

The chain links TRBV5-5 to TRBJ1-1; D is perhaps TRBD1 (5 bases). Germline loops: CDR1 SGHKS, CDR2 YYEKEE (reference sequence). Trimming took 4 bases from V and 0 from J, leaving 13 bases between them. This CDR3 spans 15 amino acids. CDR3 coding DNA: TGTGCCAGCAGCCCTTCCGGGACGGTGAACACTGAAGCTTTCTTT. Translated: CASSPSGTVNTEAFF.

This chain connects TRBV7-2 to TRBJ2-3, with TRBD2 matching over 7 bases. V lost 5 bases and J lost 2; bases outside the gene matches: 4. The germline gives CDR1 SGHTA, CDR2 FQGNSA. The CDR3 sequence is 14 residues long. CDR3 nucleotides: TGTGCCAGCAGCCATGGACTAGTCACAGATACGCAGTATTTT. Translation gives CASSHGLVTDTQYF. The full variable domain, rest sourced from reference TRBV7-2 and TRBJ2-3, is GAGVSQSPSNKVTEKGKDVELRCDPISGHTALYWYRQSLGQGLEFLIYFQGNSAPDKSGLPSDRFSAERTGGSVSTLTIQRTQQEDSAVYLCASSHGLVTDTQYFGPGTRLTVL.

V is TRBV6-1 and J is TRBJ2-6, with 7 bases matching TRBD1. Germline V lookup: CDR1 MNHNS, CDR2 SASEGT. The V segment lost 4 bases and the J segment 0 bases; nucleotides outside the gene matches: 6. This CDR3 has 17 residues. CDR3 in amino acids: CASSGLTGSSGANVLTF. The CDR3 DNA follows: TGTGCCAGCAGTGGCCTGACAGGGTCCTCTGGGGCCAACGTCCTGACTTTC.

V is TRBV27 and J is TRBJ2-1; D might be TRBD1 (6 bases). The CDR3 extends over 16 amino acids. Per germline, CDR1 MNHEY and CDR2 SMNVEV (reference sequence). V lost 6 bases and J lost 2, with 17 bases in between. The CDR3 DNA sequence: TGTGCCAGCAGAGGACCTGGCAGGGGCCCCTACAATGAGCAGTTCTTC. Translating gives CASRGPGRGPYNEQFF.

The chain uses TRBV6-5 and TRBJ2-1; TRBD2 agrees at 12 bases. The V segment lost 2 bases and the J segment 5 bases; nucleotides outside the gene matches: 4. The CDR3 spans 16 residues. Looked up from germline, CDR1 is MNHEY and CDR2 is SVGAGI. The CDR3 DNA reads TGTGCCAGCAGTTACACGCCTAGCGGGGGGGACAATGAGCAGTTCTTC. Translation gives CASSYTPSGGDNEQFF.

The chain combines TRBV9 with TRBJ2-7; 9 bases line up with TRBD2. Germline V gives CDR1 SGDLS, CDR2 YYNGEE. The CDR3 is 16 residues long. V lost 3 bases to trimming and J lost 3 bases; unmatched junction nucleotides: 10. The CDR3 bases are TGTGCCAGCAGCGCTCAGGAGGGGACTAGCAGCTACGAGCAGTACTTC. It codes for CASSAQEGTSSYEQYF. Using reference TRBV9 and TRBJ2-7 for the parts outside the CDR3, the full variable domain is DSGVTQTPKHLITATGQRVTLRCSPRSGDLSVYWYQQSLDQGLQFLIQYYNGEERAKGNILERFSAQQFPDLHSELNLSSLELGDSALYFCASSAQEGTSSYEQYFGPGTRLTVT.

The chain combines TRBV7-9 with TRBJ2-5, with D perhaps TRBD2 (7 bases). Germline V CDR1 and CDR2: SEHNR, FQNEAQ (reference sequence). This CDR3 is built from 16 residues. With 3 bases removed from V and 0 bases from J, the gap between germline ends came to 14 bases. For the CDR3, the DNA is TGTGCCAGCAGCTTTGGGGCGGGGGCCTACCAAGAGACCCAGTACTTC. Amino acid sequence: CASSFGAGAYQETQYF.

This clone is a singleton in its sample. This chain's CDR3 is CASSADRSMNTEAFF. CDR3 nucleotide sequence: TGTGCCAGCAGTGCGGACAGATCAATGAACACTGAAGCTTTCTTT. The chain recombines TRBV9 with TRBJ1-1; maybe TRBD1 (6 bases). V lost 5 bases, J lost 0 bases, and 14 bases lay in between. This CDR3 spans 15 amino acids. Germline-derived CDR1 and CDR2 are SGDLS and YYNGEE.

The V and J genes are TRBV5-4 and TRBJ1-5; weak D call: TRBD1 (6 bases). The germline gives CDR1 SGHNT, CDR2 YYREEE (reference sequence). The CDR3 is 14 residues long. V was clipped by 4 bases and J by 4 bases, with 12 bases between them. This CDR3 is CASSTQGRNQPQHF. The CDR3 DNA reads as TGTGCCAGCAGCACACAGGGTAGGAATCAGCCCCAGCATTTT.

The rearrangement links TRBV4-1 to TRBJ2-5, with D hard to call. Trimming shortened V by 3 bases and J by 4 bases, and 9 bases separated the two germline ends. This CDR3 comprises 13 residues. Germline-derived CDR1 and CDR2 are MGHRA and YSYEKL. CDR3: CASSQVWGETQYF. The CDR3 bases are TGCGCCAGCAGCCAGGTGTGGGGAGAGACCCAGTACTTC.

The CDR3 here is CASAPRYPDIQYF. The CDR3, as DNA: TGTGCCAGCGCCCCGCGGTATCCCGACATTCAGTACTTC. The chain carries TRBV7-2 and TRBJ2-4; D ambiguous. CDR1 and CDR2 from the germline V gene are SGHTA and FQGNSA. The CDR3 consists of 13 residues. V was pared by 8 bases and J by 8 bases, with 16 bases between.

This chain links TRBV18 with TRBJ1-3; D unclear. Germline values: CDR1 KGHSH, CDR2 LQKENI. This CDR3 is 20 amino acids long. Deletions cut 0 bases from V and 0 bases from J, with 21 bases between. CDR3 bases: TGTGCCAGCTCACCACCGGGAGGAGTTGAGGGAATGCGCTCTGGAAACACCATATATTTT. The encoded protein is CASSPPGGVEGMRSGNTIYF.

CDR3 sequence: CASSRSQRVTDTQYF. In DNA form, the CDR3 reads TGTGCCAGCAGCAGATCCCAGAGGGTAACAGATACGCAGTATTTT. The rearrangement links TRBV6-9 to TRBJ2-3; a weak D match, TRBD2 (5 bases). This CDR3 has 15 residues. Germline V gives CDR1 MNHGY, CDR2 SVAAGI. Trimming left V 6 bases short and J 3 bases short, with 16 bases between.

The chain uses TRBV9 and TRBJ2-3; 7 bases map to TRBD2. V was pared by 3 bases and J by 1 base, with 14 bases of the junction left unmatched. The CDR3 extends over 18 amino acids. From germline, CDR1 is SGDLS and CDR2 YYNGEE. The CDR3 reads CASSATQSWGGRTDTQYF. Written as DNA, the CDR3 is TGTGCCAGCAGCGCAACCCAAAGCTGGGGGGGTCGCACAGATACGCAGTATTTT. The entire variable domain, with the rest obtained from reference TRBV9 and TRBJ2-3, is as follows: DSGVTQTPKHLITATGQRVTLRCSPRSGDLSVYWYQQSLDQGLQFLIQYYNGEERAKGNILERFSAQQFPDLHSELNLSSLELGDSALYFCASSATQSWGGRTDTQYFGPGTRLTVL.

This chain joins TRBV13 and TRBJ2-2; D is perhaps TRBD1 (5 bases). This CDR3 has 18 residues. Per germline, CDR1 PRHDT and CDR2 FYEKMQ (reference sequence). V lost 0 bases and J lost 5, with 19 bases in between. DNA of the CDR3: TGTGCCAGCAGCTTAGGTACATTTGGGGCCCAGATTACCGGGGAGCTGTTTTTT. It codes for CASSLGTFGAQITGELFF.

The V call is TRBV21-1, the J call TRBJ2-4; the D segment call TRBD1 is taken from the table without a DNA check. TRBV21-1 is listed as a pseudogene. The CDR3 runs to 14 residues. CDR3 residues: CASSTGQGGNIQYF. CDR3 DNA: TGTGCCAGCAGCACCGGACAGGGTGGAAACATTCAGTACTTC.

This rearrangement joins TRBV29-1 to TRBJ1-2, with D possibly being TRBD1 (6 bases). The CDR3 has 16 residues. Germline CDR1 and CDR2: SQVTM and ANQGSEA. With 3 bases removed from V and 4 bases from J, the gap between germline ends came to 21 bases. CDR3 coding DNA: TGCAGCGTTGACGAACCTCGCGGAACAGGGACCTATGGCTACACCTTC. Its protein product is CSVDEPRGTGTYGYTF.

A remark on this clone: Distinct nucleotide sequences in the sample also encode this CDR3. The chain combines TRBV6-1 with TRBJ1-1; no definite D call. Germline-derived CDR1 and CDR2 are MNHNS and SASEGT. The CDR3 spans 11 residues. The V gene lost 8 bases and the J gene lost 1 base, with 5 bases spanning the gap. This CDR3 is CASSRNTEAFF. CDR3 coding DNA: TGTGCCAGCTCTCGGAACACTGAAGCTTTCTTT.

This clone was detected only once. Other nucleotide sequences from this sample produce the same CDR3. The CDR3 is CAISKGQGSYEQYF. CDR3 sequence (DNA): TGTGCCATCAGTAAGGGACAGGGGTCCTACGAGCAGTACTTC. This chain links TRBV10-3 with TRBJ2-7; 10 nucleotides align to TRBD1. Per germline, CDR1 ENHRY and CDR2 SYGVKD. Trimming removed 5 bases from V and 1 base from J; junction bases left unmatched: 2. The CDR3 is 14 amino acids.

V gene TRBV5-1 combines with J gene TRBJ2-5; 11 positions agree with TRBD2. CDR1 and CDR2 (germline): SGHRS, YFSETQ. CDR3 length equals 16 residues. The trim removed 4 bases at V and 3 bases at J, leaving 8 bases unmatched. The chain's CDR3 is CASSTSTSGREETQYF. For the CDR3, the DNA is TGCGCCAGCAGCACATCAACTAGCGGGAGAGAAGAGACCCAGTACTTC.

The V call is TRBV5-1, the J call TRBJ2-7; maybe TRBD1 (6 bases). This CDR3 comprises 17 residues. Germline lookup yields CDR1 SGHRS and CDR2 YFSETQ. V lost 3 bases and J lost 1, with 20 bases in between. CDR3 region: CASSYYLTGQTSYEQYF. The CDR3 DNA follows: TGCGCCAGCAGCTACTACCTCACAGGGCAGACTTCCTACGAGCAGTACTTC. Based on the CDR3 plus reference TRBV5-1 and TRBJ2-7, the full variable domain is KAGVTQTPRYLIKTRGQQVTLSCSPISGHRSVSWYQQTPGQGLQFLFEYFSETQRNKGNFPGRFSGRQFSNSRSEMNVSTLELGDSALYLCASSYYLTGQTSYEQYFGPGTRLTVT.

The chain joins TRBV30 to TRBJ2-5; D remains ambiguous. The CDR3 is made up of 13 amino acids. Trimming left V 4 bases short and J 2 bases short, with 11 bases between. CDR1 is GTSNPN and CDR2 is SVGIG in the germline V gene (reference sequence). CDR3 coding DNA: TGTGCCTGGACAAGCCCCGGTCAAGAGACCCAGTACTTC. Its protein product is CAWTSPGQETQYF. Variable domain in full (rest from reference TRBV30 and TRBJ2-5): SQTIHQWPATLVQPVGSPLSLECTVEGTSNPNLYWYRQAAGRGLQLLFYSVGIGQISSEVPQNLSASRPQDRQFILSSKKLLLSDSGFYLCAWTSPGQETQYFGPGTRLLVL.

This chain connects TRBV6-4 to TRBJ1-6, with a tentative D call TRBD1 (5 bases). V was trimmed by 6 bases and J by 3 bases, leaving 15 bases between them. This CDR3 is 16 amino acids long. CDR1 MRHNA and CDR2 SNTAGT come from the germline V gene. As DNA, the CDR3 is TGTGCCAGCAGAGAGCAGGGTAGCTTCTATAATTCACCCCTCCACTTT. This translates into CASREQGSFYNSPLHF.